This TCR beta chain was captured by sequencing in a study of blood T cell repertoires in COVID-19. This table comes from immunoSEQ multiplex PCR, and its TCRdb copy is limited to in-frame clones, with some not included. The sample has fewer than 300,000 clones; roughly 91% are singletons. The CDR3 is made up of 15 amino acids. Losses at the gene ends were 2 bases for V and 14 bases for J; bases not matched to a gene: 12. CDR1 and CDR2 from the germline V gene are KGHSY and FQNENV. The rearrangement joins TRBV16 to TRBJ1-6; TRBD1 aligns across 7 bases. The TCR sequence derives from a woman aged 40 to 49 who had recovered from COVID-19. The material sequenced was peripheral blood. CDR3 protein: CASSQGGQGGPSLHF. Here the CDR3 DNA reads TGTGCCAGCAGCCAAGGAGGCCAGGGGGGTCCATCCCTCCACTTT.